This entry features one TCR beta chain sequence. Its antigen is currently unknown. This sample is drawn from a study of radiotherapy plus CTLA-4 blockade in lung cancer. Overall study results and limits: Interferon-beta, together with early blood T cell clone dynamics, reportedly best predicted response.

The table came from immunoSEQ multiplex PCR; TCRdb's copy has only in-frame clones and leaves some out. This sample has over 100,000 clones, with 90% found just once. CDR3 size: 13 residues. Germline V gene data show CDR1 as ENHRY and CDR2 as SYGVKD. V lost 6 bases and J lost 7, with 15 bases in between. J is TRBJ1-1 and V is TRBV10-3; tentatively, D is TRBD1 (6 bases). This TCR derives from a human donor with non-small cell lung cancer that progressed on radiotherapy plus ipilimumab. The specimen was peripheral blood, collected from a patient treated with radiotherapy plus ipilimumab. The CDR3 reads CAISGGRNGEAFF. The CDR3 DNA follows: TGTGCCATCAGCGGGGGGCGGAATGGTGAAGCTTTCTTT.